A single sample gave rise to the 30 T cell receptor beta chains below, sequenced in a study of blood T cell repertoires in COVID-19. Sequencing was performed with immunoSEQ multiplex PCR; in TCRdb, only in-frame clones are kept and a portion is missing. The sample records some 170,000 clones, roughly 86% being singletons. The specimen sequenced was peripheral blood. These TCRs come from a woman between 45 and 60 years old with acute or convalescent COVID-19.

V usage is TRBV6-5 and J usage is TRBJ1-2; weak D call: TRBD1 (5 bases). Trimming pared 7 bases from V and 1 base from J, leaving 16 bases between. Per germline, CDR1 MNHEY and CDR2 SVGAGI. CDR3 length equals 15 residues. The CDR3 nucleotides read TGTGCCAGCACCTACGGGGGAGGGAGTAACTATGGCTACACCTTC. It translates to CASTYGGGSNYGYTF.

The V call is TRBV5-1, the J call TRBJ1-1, with 12 bases aligning to TRBD1. CDR1 SGHRS and CDR2 YFSETQ come from the germline V gene. V trimming: 4 bases; J trimming: 1 base; junction bases outside the gene matches: 5. The CDR3 is 16 residues long. The CDR3 region is CASSDGTGGQNTEAFF. DNA for the CDR3: TGCGCCAGCAGCGACGGGACAGGGGGCCAGAACACTGAAGCTTTCTTT.

The chain has TRBV14 and TRBJ2-1; a weak D match, TRBD2 (5 bases). V lost 0 bases, J lost 8 bases, and 14 bases lay in between. The germline V gene has CDR1 SGHDN and CDR2 FVKESK. The CDR3 length is 15 residues. CDR3: CASSQEVNPGYEQFF. For the CDR3, the DNA is TGTGCCAGCAGCCAAGAGGTGAACCCGGGATATGAGCAGTTCTTC.

V is TRBV11-1 and J is TRBJ2-7; D remains ambiguous. CDR1 and CDR2 (germline): SGHAT, FQDESV (reference sequence). Between the trimmed V and J ends, which lost 1 base and 2 bases, there was a span of 6 bases. The CDR3 is made up of 13 amino acids. DNA of the CDR3: TGTGCCAGCAGCTTAGGAGTCGCCTACGAGCAGTACTTC. The encoded protein is CASSLGVAYEQYF.

This clone appeared once. The J gene is TRBJ1-2, the V gene TRBV29-1; D gene uncertain. V was cut by 3 bases and J by 7 bases, with 9 bases left in between. The CDR3 spans 11 residues. CDR1 and CDR2 (germline): SQVTM, ANQGSEA. Here the CDR3 reads CSVDPGFGYTF. The CDR3 bases are TGCAGCGTTGACCCCGGGTTTGGCTACACCTTC.

The gene calls are TRBV19 and TRBJ2-2; TRBD2 aligns across 7 bases. V was clipped by 7 bases and J by 6 bases; unmatched bases: 14. The CDR3 has 16 amino acids. Germline CDR1 is LNHDA and CDR2 is SQIVND (reference sequence). CDR3 nucleotides: TGTGCCAGTAACCCTTTAGGGCGGGAGTGGGCCGGGGAGCTGTTTTTT. This sequence encodes CASNPLGREWAGELFF.

J is TRBJ1-6 and V is TRBV7-9; D is undetermined. V was clipped by 5 bases and J by 8 bases, with 19 bases between them. Germline CDR1 is SEHNR and CDR2 is FQNEAQ (reference sequence). This CDR3 is 16 amino acids long. For the CDR3, the DNA is TGTGCCAGCAGCCGACTACATGGACGCGGTCATTCACCCCTCCACTTT. It specifies CASSRLHGRGHSPLHF.

The genes are TRBV13 and TRBJ2-5; TRBD2 might be the D (6 bases). The V gene's germline CDR1 is PRHDT and CDR2 FYEKMQ (reference sequence). This CDR3 is 15 amino acids long. Between the trimmed V and J ends, which lost 5 bases and 4 bases, there was a span of 17 bases. The CDR3 DNA reads TGTGCCAGCAGCCTATACCGCTTCGGGGGAGAGACCCAGTACTTC. Its protein is CASSLYRFGGETQYF.

This chain joins TRBV18 and TRBJ1-1; 8 bases line up with TRBD1. J was trimmed by 5 bases and V by 2 bases; bases with no gene match: 4. The CDR3 is made up of 14 amino acids. In germline, CDR1 is KGHSH, CDR2 LQKENI. The CDR3 sequence is CASSPTGGSTEAFF. CDR3 bases: TGTGCCAGCTCACCAACAGGGGGAAGTACTGAAGCTTTCTTT.

V and J are TRBV30 and TRBJ1-2; D is unclear. Germline assignment: CDR1 GTSNPN and CDR2 SVGIG (reference sequence). The CDR3 length is 11 residues. The V gene lost 3 bases and the J gene lost 4 bases, with 6 bases spanning the gap. CDR3 bases: TGTGCCTGGAGCTGGAGCTATGGCTACACCTTC. It is translated as CAWSWSYGYTF.

This sequence joins TRBV5-1 and TRBJ2-4, with TRBD1 matching over 11 bases. Germline-derived CDR1 and CDR2 are SGHRS and YFSETQ. This CDR3 is 16 amino acids long. J gave up 2 bases and V 4 bases, and 5 bases lay outside the gene matches. CDR3 bases: TGCGCCAGCAGCCCAGGACAGGGGGCTCCCAAAAACATTCAGTACTTC. This sequence encodes CASSPGQGAPKNIQYF.

The CDR3 region is CASSKKGQGALLETQYF. Written as DNA, the CDR3 is TGTGCCAGCAGCAAAAAAGGACAGGGGGCCTTGTTGGAGACCCAGTACTTC. This chain connects TRBV5-4 to TRBJ2-5; TRBD1 matches 11 bases. From germline, CDR1 is SGHNT and CDR2 YYREEE (reference sequence). The CDR3 spans 17 residues. V dropped 4 bases and J dropped 5; count of bases not matched to a gene: 13. The variable domain in full, completed from reference TRBV5-4 and TRBJ2-5, reads ETGVTQSPTHLIKTRGQQVTLRCSSQSGHNTVSWYQQALGQGPQFIFQYYREEENGRGNFPPRFSGLQFPNYSSELNVNALELDDSALYLCASSKKGQGALLETQYFGPGTRLLVL.

The genes are TRBV5-4 and TRBJ1-4; TRBD1 matches 7 bases. Trimming at V came to 5 bases and at J to 8 bases, leaving 9 bases not matched to a gene. The CDR3 is 14 residues long. Looked up from germline, CDR1 is SGHNT and CDR2 is YYREEE (reference sequence). The CDR3 loop reads CASSLTGVKEKLFF. For the CDR3, the DNA is TGTGCCAGCAGTCTAACAGGGGTAAAGGAAAAACTGTTTTTT.

The J gene is TRBJ2-1, the V gene TRBV24-1; possible D gene TRBD2, 6 bases. CDR1 and CDR2 (germline): KGHDR, SFDVKD. V dropped 3 bases and J dropped 10 bases, with 12 bases sitting between them. This CDR3 spans 13 amino acids. In DNA form, the CDR3 reads TGTGCCACCAGTGATCCGAACGGGAGCGAGCAGTTCTTC. Amino acid sequence: CATSDPNGSEQFF.

This chain connects TRBV10-3 to TRBJ2-7, with no clear D. The ends were cut back, 2 bases at V and 0 bases at J, with 5 bases in the middle. The CDR3 has 13 residues. The germline gives CDR1 ENHRY, CDR2 SYGVKD. The CDR3: CAISEGFSYEQYF. Here the CDR3 DNA reads TGTGCCATCAGTGAGGGCTTCTCCTACGAGCAGTACTTC.

The gene calls are TRBV10-3 and TRBJ2-3; 7 nucleotides agree with TRBD2. V lost 10 bases, J lost 4 bases, and 14 bases stayed unmatched. CDR3 length: 15 residues. The germline gives CDR1 ENHRY, CDR2 SYGVKD. The chain's CDR3 is CATDWGGRTADTQYF. CDR3 coding DNA: TGTGCCACCGATTGGGGCGGGAGAACTGCAGATACGCAGTATTTT.

This sequence joins TRBV19 and TRBJ2-7; TRBD1 agrees at 9 bases. The J segment lost 1 base and the V segment lost 7 bases, leaving 2 bases of the junction unmatched. There are 13 residues in the CDR3. Germline V lookup: CDR1 LNHDA, CDR2 SQIVND (reference sequence). The CDR3 nucleotides read TGTGCCAGTACGGGGACAGGGTCCTACGAGCAGTACTTC. Its protein product is CASTGTGSYEQYF. Complete variable domain (other parts from reference TRBV19 and TRBJ2-7): DGGITQSPKYLFRKEGQNVTLSCEQNLNHDAMYWYRQDPGQGLRLIYYSQIVNDFQKGDIAEGYSVSREKKESFPLTVTSAQKNPTAFYLCASTGTGSYEQYFGPGTRLTVT.

Remarks on this clone: One junction end does not reproduce the germline sequence, and a read error may be involved. The chain is built from TRBV30 and TRBJ1-1; 7 nucleotides agree with TRBD1. Germline CDR1 and CDR2: GTSNPN and SVGIG (reference sequence). This CDR3 comprises 13 residues. The CDR3 sequence: CARRQGRLTEAFF. CDR3 nucleotides: TGTGCCCGGAGACAGGGCCGACTCACTGAAGCTTTCTTT.

The gene calls are TRBV11-3 and TRBJ2-3, with 12 bases fitting TRBD2. The ends lost 2 bases at V and 0 bases at J; junction bases unmatched: 0. CDR1 and CDR2 from the germline V gene are SGHNT and YENEEA. The CDR3 is 16 amino acids. Here the CDR3 DNA reads TGTGCCAGCAGCTTAACTAGCGGGAGGAGCACAGATACGCAGTATTTT. This codes for CASSLTSGRSTDTQYF.

The chain links TRBV5-1 to TRBJ2-5; TRBD2 might be the D (6 bases). This CDR3 is 14 amino acids long. The germline CDR1 and CDR2 sequences are SGHRS and YFSETQ. V was cut by 3 bases and J by 2 bases, with 11 bases left in between. CDR3 nucleotide sequence: TGCGCCAGCAGCTCTGGGACTTTTCAAGAGACCCAGTACTTC. Its protein is CASSSGTFQETQYF. The whole variable domain, remainder taken from reference TRBV5-1 and TRBJ2-5, is KAGVTQTPRYLIKTRGQQVTLSCSPISGHRSVSWYQQTPGQGLQFLFEYFSETQRNKGNFPGRFSGRQFSNSRSEMNVSTLELGDSALYLCASSSGTFQETQYFGPGTRLLVL.

This chain joins TRBV5-1 and TRBJ2-5; D remains ambiguous. The CDR3 totals 11 residues. CDR1 is SGHRS and CDR2 is YFSETQ in the germline V gene. Trimming removed 2 bases at V and 5 bases at J, with 4 bases between. The CDR3 spells CASSFHETQYF. The CDR3 nucleotides are TGCGCCAGCAGCTTCCATGAGACCCAGTACTTC.

This chain connects TRBV6-1 to TRBJ2-7; the match to TRBD2 covers 8 bases. The length of the CDR3 is 18 residues. CDR1 and CDR2 (germline): MNHNS, SASEGT. Trimming took 3 bases from V and 0 from J; bases not matched to a gene: 13. In DNA form, the CDR3 reads TGTGCCAGCAGTGACCCCACGGCTGGCGGGGGGATCTCCTACGAGCAGTACTTC. Residues: CASSDPTAGGGISYEQYF.

CDR3 protein: CASSLSGTGYGYTF. CDR3 DNA sequence: TGTGCCAGCAGCTTAAGCGGGACAGGGTATGGCTACACCTTC. The chain recombines TRBV11-2 with TRBJ1-2, with 9 positions matching TRBD1. Trimming at V came to 2 bases and at J to 5 bases, leaving 3 bases not matched to a gene. The CDR3 length is 14 residues. Per germline, CDR1 SGHAT and CDR2 FQNNGV. The full variable domain, its missing parts supplied by reference TRBV11-2 and TRBJ1-2, is EAGVAQSPRYKIIEKRQSVAFWCNPISGHATLYWYQQILGQGPKLLIQFQNNGVVDDSQLPKDRFSAERLKGVDSTLKIQPAKLEDSAVYLCASSLSGTGYGYTFGSGTRLTVV.

This chain joins TRBV7-9 and TRBJ2-7, with TRBD1 matching 10 bases. J lost 4 bases, V lost 2 bases, and 8 bases had no gene match. There are 16 residues in the CDR3. Germline CDR1 is SEHNR and CDR2 is FQNEAQ (reference sequence). CDR3 in amino acids: CASSLPRGQGQYEQYF. The CDR3 nucleotides read TGTGCCAGCAGCTTACCCCGGGGACAGGGGCAGTACGAGCAGTACTTC.

The chain recombines TRBV6-6 with TRBJ1-2; 9 bases agree with TRBD1. Germline V lookup: CDR1 MNHNY, CDR2 SVGAGI (reference sequence). The CDR3 contains 14 residues. Trimming cost V 6 bases and J 2 bases; bases outside gene matches: 4. CDR3 residues: CASRLTGGNYGYTF. DNA for the CDR3: TGTGCCAGCAGGCTGACAGGGGGGAACTATGGCTACACCTTC.

The chain joins TRBV19 to TRBJ2-6, with D unclear. CDR1 is LNHDA and CDR2 is SQIVND in the germline V gene (reference sequence). Between the trimmed V and J ends, which lost 0 bases and 0 bases, there was a span of 6 bases. CDR3 length: 16 residues. CDR3 nucleotides: TGTGCCAGTAGTATAGAGGAGAACTCTGGGGCCAACGTCCTGACTTTC. This gives the protein CASSIEENSGANVLTF.

The rearrangement links TRBV6-2 or TRBV6-3 to TRBJ2-7, with a possible D match to TRBD2 (5 bases). Trimming pared 3 bases from V and 5 bases from J, leaving 11 bases between. Germline lookup yields CDR1 MNHEY and CDR2 SVGEGT. This CDR3 is built from 13 residues. CDR3 amino acids: CASSYWEPDEQYF. CDR3 in DNA: TGTGCCAGCAGTTATTGGGAGCCGGACGAGCAGTACTTC.

The rearrangement uses TRBV19 and TRBJ1-1; D may be TRBD1 (5 bases). Germline V gene data show CDR1 as LNHDA and CDR2 as SQIVND (reference sequence). Trimming took off 8 bases at V and 5 bases at J, with 12 bases between the two ends. The CDR3 is 12 amino acids. CDR3 in DNA: TGTGCCAGTTTGGTCGGGGGGACTGAAGCTTTCTTT. Translated, it gives CASLVGGTEAFF. The complete variable domain, with remaining parts taken from reference TRBV19 and TRBJ1-1, reads DGGITQSPKYLFRKEGQNVTLSCEQNLNHDAMYWYRQDPGQGLRLIYYSQIVNDFQKGDIAEGYSVSREKKESFPLTVTSAQKNPTAFYLCASLVGGTEAFFGQGTRLTVV.

The rearrangement uses TRBV6-2 or TRBV6-3 and TRBJ1-5; 9 bases align to TRBD1. The CDR3 has 13 amino acids. Germline assignment: CDR1 MNHEY and CDR2 SVGEGT. Trimming cost V 6 bases and J 7 bases; bases outside gene matches: 4. CDR3 nucleotide sequence: TGTGCCAGCAGCCTACAGGGGGCCCAGCCCCAGCATTTT. Amino acid sequence: CASSLQGAQPQHF.

The table lists this clone with a few counts. This sequence joins TRBV30 and TRBJ1-2, with D perhaps matching TRBD1 (5 bases). Trimming stripped 2 bases from V and 2 bases from J, with 15 bases between. Per germline, CDR1 GTSNPN and CDR2 SVGIG (reference sequence). CDR3 length equals 15 residues. The CDR3 protein is CAWSTLGDENYGYTF. The CDR3, as DNA: TGTGCCTGGAGTACTTTAGGGGATGAGAACTATGGCTACACCTTC.